A selection of T cell receptor beta chains follows, all from one sample in a study of CD4 T cells in relation to SARS-CoV-2 and coronaviruses. Using immunoSEQ multiplex PCR, the repertoire was profiled, and TCRdb retains in-frame clones only, with some absent. This sample has about 23,000 clones, with around 78% found just once. Which antigens these TCRs recognize remains unknown. The sequencing input was CD4+ T cells from PBMCs, cultured in vitro. Receptors originate from a human donor in good health. CDR3s include the opening cysteine and the closing phenylalanine or tryptophan. The order of the fields is D gene, CDR3 length, J gene, V gene, clone size, CDR3 protein, CDR3 DNA. The D gene is left open where the match is weak. Rows give clone size only sometimes, using once, few, many, or a class for an expanded clone.

D: .; length: 15; J: TRBJ2-5; V: TRBV30; size: .; CDR3: CAWSVGRGAGQTQYF; DNA: TGTGCCTGGAGCGTCGGACGGGGGGCCGGGCAGACCCAGTACTTC
D: TRBD2; length: 15; J: TRBJ2-1; V: TRBV11-2; size: .; CDR3: CASSLAGGQFNEQFF; DNA: TGTGCCAGCAGCTTAGCGGGAGGGCAATTCAATGAGCAGTTCTTC
D: TRBD2; length: 16; J: TRBJ2-7; V: TRBV28; size: .; CDR3: CASSGRTSGHDYEQYF; DNA: TGTGCCAGCAGTGGCCGGACTAGCGGACATGACTACGAGCAGTACTTC
D: .; length: 15; J: TRBJ1-4; V: TRBV5-1; size: .; CDR3: CASSLGSTDSEKLFF; DNA: TGCGCCAGCAGCTTGGGCTCCACCGATTCCGAAAAACTGTTTTTT
D: .; length: 13; J: TRBJ2-7; V: TRBV11-2; size: .; CDR3: CASSLLRRDEQYF; DNA: TGTGCCAGCAGCTTATTGCGCAGGGACGAGCAGTACTTC
D: TRBD1; length: 16; J: TRBJ2-7; V: TRBV11-2; size: .; CDR3: CASSLSSGTGTYEQYF; DNA: TGTGCCAGCAGCTTAAGCTCCGGGACAGGAACCTACGAGCAGTACTTC
D: TRBD1; length: 15; J: TRBJ2-7; V: TRBV11-2; size: once; CDR3: CASSLSRDSSYEQYF; DNA: TGTGCCAGCAGCTTGAGTCGGGACAGCTCCTACGAGCAGTACTTC
D: .; length: 12; J: TRBJ1-1; V: TRBV27; size: .; CDR3: CASSSGTFEAFF; DNA: TGTGCCAGCAGTTCCGGGACGTTTGAAGCTTTCTTT
D: .; length: 15; J: TRBJ1-4; V: TRBV10-2; size: .; CDR3: CASSESGVLGEKLFF; DNA: TGCGCCAGCAGTGAGAGCGGGGTTCTCGGTGAAAAACTGTTTTTT
D: .; length: 11; J: TRBJ1-1; V: TRBV13; size: .; CDR3: CASSLWGEAFF; DNA: TGTGCCAGCAGCTTGTGGGGTGAAGCTTTCTTT
D: TRBD1; length: 13; J: TRBJ2-3; V: TRBV30; size: .; CDR3: CAGGTGGDDTQYF; DNA: TGTGCCGGAGGGACAGGGGGCGATGATACGCAGTATTTT
D: TRBD1; length: 13; J: TRBJ1-2; V: TRBV28; size: few; CDR3: CASGGDRGGGYTF; DNA: TGTGCCAGCGGCGGGGACAGGGGAGGAGGCTACACCTTC
D: .; length: 13; J: TRBJ2-5; V: TRBV5-8; size: .; CDR3: CASSLVIGGTQYF; DNA: TGTGCCAGCAGCTTGGTGATTGGCGGGACCCAGTACTTC
D: TRBD1; length: 15; J: TRBJ1-5; V: TRBV6-5; size: .; CDR3: CASSPDRGKGQPQHF; DNA: TGTGCCAGCAGCCCGGACAGGGGAAAAGGGCAGCCCCAGCATTTT
D: .; length: 15; J: TRBJ1-1; V: TRBV3-1/TRBV3-2; size: .; CDR3: CASSQGPLPSVQAFF; DNA: TGTGCCAGCAGCCAAGGTCCGTTGCCCTCCGTACAAGCTTTCTTT
D: .; length: 15; J: TRBJ2-1; V: TRBV5-1; size: .; CDR3: CASSLIGDSYNEQFF; DNA: TGCGCCAGCAGCTTGATTGGGGACTCCTACAATGAGCAGTTCTTC
D: .; length: 15; J: TRBJ1-2; V: TRBV15; size: .; CDR3: CATSRDLAGPHGYTF; DNA: TGTGCCACCAGCAGAGATCTAGCTGGTCCCCATGGCTACACCTTC
D: TRBD1; length: 14; J: TRBJ1-2; V: TRBV19; size: .; CDR3: CASSSADRAYGYTF; DNA: TGTGCCAGTAGTAGCGCAGACAGGGCGTATGGCTACACCTTC
D: .; length: 13; J: TRBJ2-3; V: TRBV14; size: .; CDR3: CASSPRLTDTQYF; DNA: TGTGCCAGCAGCCCGAGACTAACAGATACGCAGTATTTT
D: .; length: 15; J: TRBJ1-2; V: TRBV7-9; size: .; CDR3: CASSAQTEPVDGYTF; DNA: TGTGCCAGCAGCGCCCAGACTGAACCTGTGGATGGCTACACCTTC
D: .; length: 13; J: TRBJ2-1; V: TRBV14; size: .; CDR3: CASSQAPSNEQFF; DNA: TGTGCCAGCAGCCAAGCCCCTAGCAATGAGCAGTTCTTC
D: .; length: 14; J: TRBJ2-3; V: TRBV14; size: .; CDR3: CASSQQPNTDTQYF; DNA: TGTGCCAGCAGCCAGCAGCCGAACACAGATACGCAGTATTTT
D: TRBD1; length: 16; J: TRBJ1-2; V: TRBV10-3; size: .; CDR3: CAIGWDRSTANYGYTF; DNA: TGTGCCATCGGATGGGACAGGAGCACTGCTAACTATGGCTACACCTTC
D: .; length: 14; J: TRBJ1-1; V: TRBV19; size: .; CDR3: CASTRYEMNTEAFF; DNA: TGTGCCAGTACCAGGTACGAAATGAACACTGAAGCTTTCTTT
D: .; length: 14; J: TRBJ2-3; V: TRBV10-2; size: .; CDR3: CAGTLGSSTDTQYF; DNA: TGCGCCGGCACTCTGGGGTCTAGCACAGATACGCAGTATTTT
D: TRBD1; length: 15; J: TRBJ1-6; V: TRBV10-3; size: once; CDR3: CAISASTGGNSPLHF; DNA: TGTGCCATCAGCGCTTCGACAGGGGGGAATTCACCCCTCCACTTT
D: .; length: 13; J: TRBJ2-2; V: TRBV19; size: .; CDR3: CASRHIAAGELFF; DNA: TGTGCCAGTAGACATATCGCGGCCGGGGAGCTGTTTTTT
D: .; length: 14; J: TRBJ2-7; V: TRBV6-6; size: large; CDR3: CASSYLRGSGEQYF; DNA: TGTGCCAGCAGTTACCTCCGAGGTTCTGGAGAGCAGTACTTC
D: TRBD2; length: 19; J: TRBJ2-1; V: TRBV4-1; size: once; CDR3: CASSRTSGRAKISGDEQFF; DNA: TGCGCCAGCAGCCGAACTAGCGGGAGGGCCAAAATAAGCGGCGATGAGCAGTTCTTC
D: .; length: 14; J: TRBJ2-1; V: TRBV24-1; size: .; CDR3: CATSDFPNRVEQFF; DNA: TGTGCCACCAGTGATTTCCCCAACAGGGTTGAGCAGTTCTTC
D: .; length: 14; J: TRBJ2-5; V: TRBV7-9; size: .; CDR3: CASTGRTYQETQYF; DNA: TGTGCCAGCACCGGCCGTACGTACCAAGAGACCCAGTACTTC
D: .; length: 12; J: TRBJ2-2; V: TRBV12-3/TRBV12-4; size: few; CDR3: CASSLGTGELFF; DNA: TGTGCCAGCAGTTTAGGCACCGGGGAGCTGTTTTTT
D: .; length: 13; J: TRBJ1-2; V: TRBV6-4; size: .; CDR3: CASSPGGWRGYTF; DNA: TGTGCCAGCAGCCCGGGAGGTTGGCGCGGCTACACCTTC
D: .; length: 15; J: TRBJ2-1; V: TRBV11-3; size: .; CDR3: CASSLEGSSYNEQFF; DNA: TGTGCCAGCAGCTTAGAAGGGAGCTCCTACAATGAGCAGTTCTTC
D: TRBD2; length: 17; J: TRBJ2-5; V: TRBV7-9; size: .; CDR3: CASSPERTSGRLLTQYF; DNA: TGTGCCAGCAGTCCCGAACGGACTAGCGGGAGATTACTGACCCAGTACTTC
D: .; length: 13; J: TRBJ2-7; V: TRBV18; size: .; CDR3: CASSPGRQWEQYF; DNA: TGTGCCAGCTCACCAGGGCGGCAGTGGGAGCAGTACTTC
D: TRBD1; length: 15; J: TRBJ2-7; V: TRBV18; size: .; CDR3: CASSPSGQGAYEQYF; DNA: TGTGCCAGCTCACCCTCGGGACAGGGGGCCTACGAGCAGTACTTC
D: .; length: 14; J: TRBJ2-3; V: TRBV3-1/TRBV3-2; size: .; CDR3: CASSQGRGADTQYF; DNA: TGTGCCAGCAGCCAAGGGCGAGGCGCAGATACGCAGTATTTT
D: TRBD2; length: 17; J: TRBJ2-7; V: TRBV18; size: .; CDR3: CASSPPSLREAYYEQYF; DNA: TGTGCCAGCTCACCACCTTCTCTGCGGGAGGCTTACTACGAGCAGTACTTC
D: TRBD1; length: 16; J: TRBJ2-7; V: TRBV5-1; size: few; CDR3: CASSLNIGQGAGEQYF; DNA: TGCGCCAGCAGCTTGAATATTGGACAGGGGGCGGGGGAGCAGTACTTC
D: TRBD2; length: 16; J: TRBJ2-1; V: TRBV27; size: .; CDR3: CASSLSGLVGGNEQFF; DNA: TGTGCCAGCAGTCTCTCGGGACTAGTTGGGGGGAATGAGCAGTTCTTC
D: .; length: 14; J: TRBJ1-2; V: TRBV19; size: few; CDR3: CASSAGDGPYGYTF; DNA: TGTGCCAGTAGTGCTGGGGACGGACCCTATGGCTACACCTTC
D: .; length: 13; J: TRBJ2-5; V: TRBV10-3; size: .; CDR3: CAISVGGEETQYF; DNA: TGTGCCATCAGTGTTGGGGGAGAGGAGACCCAGTACTTC
D: TRBD1; length: 16; J: TRBJ1-3; V: TRBV28; size: .; CDR3: CASSPVRDRGRRTIYF; DNA: TGTGCCAGCAGTCCAGTCCGGGACAGGGGGCGAAGAACCATATATTTT
D: TRBD1; length: 15; J: TRBJ1-4; V: TRBV7-8; size: .; CDR3: CASSLAPGQNEKLFF; DNA: TGTGCCAGCAGCTTGGCCCCGGGACAGAACGAAAAACTGTTTTTT
D: TRBD1; length: 14; J: TRBJ2-2; V: TRBV6-4; size: .; CDR3: CASRQGAVTGELFF; DNA: TGTGCCAGCAGACAGGGGGCCGTTACCGGGGAGCTGTTTTTT
D: .; length: 12; J: TRBJ1-6; V: TRBV19; size: few; CDR3: CASSRSYSPLHF; DNA: TGTGCCAGTAGTCGGAGTTATTCACCCCTCCACTTT
D: TRBD1; length: 16; J: TRBJ1-6; V: TRBV19; size: .; CDR3: CASTARMTGNNSPLHF; DNA: TGTGCCAGTACCGCCAGAATGACAGGGAATAATTCACCCCTCCACTTT
D: .; length: 15; J: TRBJ2-5; V: TRBV30; size: .; CDR3: CAWSGFGATQETQYF; DNA: TGTGCCTGGAGTGGGTTTGGGGCGACTCAAGAGACCCAGTACTTC
D: .; length: 15; J: TRBJ2-1; V: TRBV9; size: once; CDR3: CASSVVGGAYNEQFF; DNA: TGTGCCAGCAGCGTAGTCGGCGGAGCCTACAATGAGCAGTTCTTC
D: .; length: 11; J: TRBJ2-7; V: TRBV2; size: .; CDR3: CASSVSYEQYF; DNA: TGTGCCAGCAGTGTTAGCTACGAGCAGTACTTC
D: TRBD2; length: 19; J: TRBJ2-3; V: TRBV24-1; size: .; CDR3: CATSDPYQTSGPSTDTQYF; DNA: TGTGCCACCAGTGATCCTTACCAAACTAGCGGCCCAAGCACAGATACGCAGTATTTT
D: .; length: 13; J: TRBJ2-3; V: TRBV3-1/TRBV3-2; size: .; CDR3: CASSQGGTDTQYF; DNA: TGTGCCAGCAGCCAAGGGGGCACAGATACGCAGTATTTT